The 10 T cell receptor beta chains reported below all come from one sample, sequenced in a study of blood T cells in healthy people across ages. The use of a sample-barcoded 5' primer and a J-beta primer mix characterized a second PCR of about 7 to 12 cycles. TCRdb reprocessed the 5' RACE reads via MiXCR and lists one record per CDR3 protein. Here the sample spans about 970,000 distinct CDR3 sequences, roughly 47% being singletons. The specimen sequenced was blood. Receptors originate from a woman in her sixties or seventies in good health.

The genes are TRBV20-1 and TRBJ2-5; 7 bases line up with TRBD2. This CDR3 comprises 16 residues. The junction had 11 bases not matched to a gene; V was cut back by 2 bases and J by 2 bases. Germline CDR1 is DFQATT and CDR2 is SNEGSKA (reference sequence). The DNA of the CDR3 is TGCAGTGCTAGACTCCGGTGGGGGGGGAGGCAAGAGACCCAGTACTTC. Amino acid sequence: CSARLRWGGRQETQYF.

In its sample, this clonotype was seen once. The chain combines TRBV28 with TRBJ2-3, with TRBD2 matching over 7 bases. The CDR3 totals 13 residues. The junction had 8 bases not matched to a gene; V was cut back by 11 bases and J by 3 bases. Germline CDR1 is MDHEN and CDR2 is SYDVKM. This chain's CDR3 is CAGRAGGTDTQYF. CDR3 sequence (DNA): TGTGCCGGGAGAGCCGGGGGGACAGATACGCAGTATTTT.

The chain carries TRBV3-1 and TRBJ1-6, with D maybe TRBD1 (5 bases). Germline assignment: CDR1 LGHDT and CDR2 YNNKEL (reference sequence). The length of the CDR3 is 15 residues. The V end lost 2 bases, the J end lost 5 bases, and 10 bases lay between the germline ends. The CDR3 nucleotides are TGTGCCAGCAGCCAACCGGGACTTAATAATTCACCCCTCCACTTT. Protein sequence: CASSQPGLNNSPLHF. Supplemented by reference TRBV3-1 and TRBJ1-6, the full variable domain reads DTAVSQTPKYLVTQMGNDKSIKCEQNLGHDTMYWYKQDSKKFLKIMFSYNNKELIINETVPNRFSPKSPDKAHLNLHINSLELGDSAVYFCASSQPGLNNSPLHFGNGTRLTVT.

The CDR3 coding sequence is TGTGCCAGCAGCGTAAGTGACAGGTGGTACGAGCAGTACTTC. It yields the protein CASSVSDRWYEQYF. The J gene is TRBJ2-7, the V gene TRBV9; D is possibly TRBD1 (6 bases). Per the germline V gene, CDR1 is SGDLS and CDR2 is YYNGEE. Trimming removed 1 base from V and 4 bases from J, with 12 bases in between. This CDR3 comprises 14 residues.

This clonotype was observed a few times. The CDR3 is CSARKTSYEQYF. CDR3 nucleotide sequence: TGCAGTGCTAGGAAGACGTCCTACGAGCAGTACTTC. The chain is built from TRBV20-1 and TRBJ2-7; D unclear. There are 12 residues in the CDR3. CDR1 and CDR2 (germline): DFQATT, SNEGSKA (reference sequence). V was pared by 3 bases and J by 1 base, with 7 bases between.

The gene calls are TRBV29-1 and TRBJ2-1, with 12 positions matching TRBD2. The DNA end is more similar to TRBJ2-7, so the J call may be wrong. In germline, CDR1 is SQVTM, CDR2 ANQGSEA. The CDR3 runs to 15 residues. CDR3 sequence: CSVAGTSGLYNEQYF. The CDR3 DNA is TGCAGCGTGGCCGGGACTAGCGGGCTATACAATGAGCAGTACTTC.

This chain links TRBV7-9 with TRBJ1-1; D is undetermined. The V gene's germline CDR1 is SEHNR and CDR2 FQNEAQ (reference sequence). The CDR3 is 16 residues long. Trimming stripped 5 bases from V and 6 bases from J, with 22 bases between. CDR3 amino acids: CASSKGGWSKDAEAFF. The CDR3 nucleotides read TGTGCCAGCAGCAAAGGCGGTTGGAGTAAGGACGCTGAAGCTTTCTTT.

The CDR3 is CATSRARDVGGRYF. The CDR3 coding sequence is TGTGCCACCAGCAGAGCCCGAGACGTGGGGGGTCGGTACTTC. The chain links TRBV15 to TRBJ2-5, with D maybe TRBD2 (6 bases). Between the trimmed V and J ends, which lost 1 base and 13 bases, there was a span of 19 bases. The CDR3 has 14 residues. Germline CDR1 is LNHNV and CDR2 is YYDKDF (reference sequence).

V and J are TRBV7-9 and TRBJ2-5, with D possibly called TRBD1 or TRBD2 (5 bases each). V was pared by 4 bases and J by 1 base, with 13 bases between. There are 15 residues in the CDR3. Germline values: CDR1 SEHNR, CDR2 FQNEAQ (reference sequence). The CDR3 sequence: CASSYLFGTQETQYF. DNA of the CDR3: TGTGCCAGCAGCTACCTATTCGGGACCCAAGAGACCCAGTACTTC.

The CDR3 is CASSKNNDNQPQHF. The CDR3 DNA reads as TGTGCCAGCAGCAAGAACAATGACAATCAGCCCCAGCATTTT. The gene calls are TRBV3-1 and TRBJ1-5; D call uncertain. The CDR3 is made up of 14 amino acids. Germline lookup yields CDR1 LGHDT and CDR2 YNNKEL (reference sequence). The V end was cut by 5 bases, the J end by 3 bases, with 11 bases between.